Following are 30 T cell receptor beta chains from one sample sequenced in a study of beta chain features in type 1 diabetes. Sequenced material consisted of expressed TCRB transcripts (all of the isolated RNA was reverse transcribed). The data were produced by immunoSEQ multiplex PCR, yet TCRdb's version contains in-frame clones alone and is incomplete. Altogether approximately 150,000 clones are present, about 9.8% being singletons, with the ten largest covering around 2.5%. The specimen sequenced was central memory CD4+ T cells from blood. The receptors here all came from a woman aged 18-35 years in good health.

There are a few counts of this clone. The chain employs TRBV7-9 and TRBJ2-7, with TRBD2 matching 7 bases. This CDR3 spans 15 amino acids. The germline V gene has CDR1 SEHNR and CDR2 FQNEAQ (reference sequence). J lost 0 bases, V lost 4 bases, and 6 bases had no gene match. The CDR3 nucleotides are TGTGCCAGCAGCTCGTCTAGCGGTAGCTCCTACGAGCAGTACTTC. This translates into CASSSSSGSSYEQYF.

This clone occurred a few times. The sample contains more than one DNA sequence encoding this CDR3. This chain uses TRBV7-8 with TRBJ2-5; no reliable D call. Germline CDR1 reads SGHVS; CDR2 reads FQNEAQ. Trimming took off 3 bases at V and 2 bases at J, with 7 bases between the two ends. CDR3 length: 13 residues. The CDR3 here is CASSLGRQETQYF. The CDR3 coding sequence is TGTGCCAGCAGCTTGGGCAGGCAAGAGACCCAGTACTTC.

The chain is built from TRBV18 and TRBJ1-1, with 9 positions matching TRBD1. The V gene's germline CDR1 is KGHSH and CDR2 LQKENI. The junction had 1 base not matched to a gene; V was cut back by 5 bases and J by 3 bases. The CDR3 extends over 13 amino acids. The CDR3 region has the DNA TGTGCCAGCTCAAGACAGGGGGACACTGAAGCTTTCTTT. This codes for CASSRQGDTEAFF. Using reference TRBV18 and TRBJ1-1 for the parts outside the CDR3, the full variable domain is NAGVMQNPRHLVRRRGQEARLRCSPMKGHSHVYWYRQLPEEGLKFMVYLQKENIIDESGMPKERFSAEFPKEGPSILRIQQVVRGDSAAYFCASSRQGDTEAFFGQGTRLTVV.

This clone was recorded a few times. The genes are TRBV15 and TRBJ1-5; D is possibly TRBD1 (6 bases). Between the trimmed V and J ends, which lost 5 bases and 5 bases, there was a span of 19 bases. The CDR3 length is 16 residues. The V gene's germline CDR1 is LNHNV and CDR2 YYDKDF (reference sequence). DNA for the CDR3: TGTGCCACCAGCGGGGGTAGGGGGGGCTATTATCAGCCCCAGCATTTT. Translating it yields CATSGGRGGYYQPQHF.

This clone came up a few times. The chain has TRBV7-3 and TRBJ2-2; 8 nucleotides align to TRBD2. The CDR3 is 16 residues long. The V segment lost 6 bases and the J segment 0 bases; nucleotides outside the gene matches: 6. CDR1 and CDR2 from the germline V gene are SGHTA and FQGTGA. CDR3 residues: CASSRNGGANTGELFF. The CDR3 coding sequence is TGTGCCAGCAGTCGGAACGGGGGGGCGAACACCGGGGAGCTGTTTTTT.

The CDR3 region is CASSSSGPPQETQYF. For the CDR3, the DNA is TGCGCCAGCAGCAGCAGCGGGCCTCCTCAAGAGACCCAGTACTTC. The genes are TRBV5-1 and TRBJ2-5; TRBD2 is a possible D gene (6 bases). Germline CDR1 SGHRS, CDR2 YFSETQ. V lost 4 bases, J lost 2 bases, and 15 bases lay in between. This CDR3 is 15 amino acids long.

J is TRBJ1-5 and V is TRBV7-2, with D maybe TRBD1 (5 bases). The CDR3 is 15 amino acids. Deletions cut 1 base from V and 9 bases from J, with 16 bases between. Germline CDR1 and CDR2: SGHTA and FQGNSA. The CDR3 sequence: CASSLVVSGERPQHF. CDR3 bases: TGTGCCAGCAGCTTAGTTGTATCGGGGGAAAGGCCCCAGCATTTT.

This clone came up a few times. This chain links TRBV7-2 with TRBJ2-6; no clear D gene. Trimming pared 6 bases from V and 2 bases from J, leaving 14 bases between. This CDR3 comprises 16 residues. Germline V lookup: CDR1 SGHTA, CDR2 FQGNSA. CDR3 sequence: CASSFDPVAGANVLTF. The CDR3 DNA is TGTGCCAGCAGTTTCGATCCGGTAGCTGGGGCCAACGTCCTGACTTTC.

This clone was seen a handful of times. This chain connects TRBV7-9 to TRBJ2-1; possibly TRBD2 for D (5 bases). V lost 4 bases and J lost 8, with 12 bases in between. The CDR3 runs 13 residues. CDR1 and CDR2 (germline): SEHNR, FQNEAQ (reference sequence). The DNA for the CDR3 is TGTGCCAGCAGCTATGCCCCCGGGGATGAGCAGTTCTTC. As protein: CASSYAPGDEQFF.

Only a few counts were recorded for this clone. V usage is TRBV7-9 and J usage is TRBJ2-1; the D gene is possibly TRBD2 (5 bases). Germline V CDR1 and CDR2: SEHNR, FQNEAQ (reference sequence). The CDR3 covers 15 residues. Trimming removed 8 bases at V and 5 bases at J, with 19 bases between. This CDR3 is CASVQVRFSDNEQFF. DNA of the CDR3: TGTGCCAGCGTCCAGGTGAGGTTTAGCGACAATGAGCAGTTCTTC. Full variable domain (missing parts from reference TRBV7-9 and TRBJ2-1): DTGVSQNPRHKITKRGQNVTFRCDPISEHNRLYWYRQTLGQGPEFLTYFQNEAQLEKSRLLSDRFSAERPKGSFSTLEIQRTEQGDSAMYLCASVQVRFSDNEQFFGPGTRLTVL.

In this sample, this clone turned up a few times. The chain joins TRBV7-9 to TRBJ2-5; possibly TRBD2 for D (5 bases). CDR1 and CDR2 from the germline V gene are SEHNR and FQNEAQ (reference sequence). The CDR3 is made up of 14 amino acids. Trimming removed 1 base at V and 5 bases at J, with 11 bases between. CDR3 bases: TGTGCCAGCAGCTTAGGAGGAAGGGAGGAGACCCAGTACTTC. Residues: CASSLGGREETQYF.

The rearrangement links TRBV19 to TRBJ2-7, with TRBD2 identical over 8 bases. J lost 5 bases, V lost 5 bases, and 8 bases had no gene match. This CDR3 region has 14 residues. Per germline, CDR1 LNHDA and CDR2 SQIVND (reference sequence). CDR3 amino acids: CASSPQAGVNEQYF. As DNA, the CDR3 is TGTGCCAGTAGTCCCCAAGCGGGAGTCAACGAGCAGTACTTC.

This clone turned up a few times. The chain has TRBV2 and TRBJ1-2; 7 bases align to TRBD1. Germline-derived CDR1 and CDR2 are SNHLY and FYNNEI. This CDR3 is built from 14 residues. V trimming: 4 bases; J trimming: 5 bases; junction bases outside the gene matches: 7. As DNA, the CDR3 is TGTGCCAGCAGTGTCGGTACAGGGGTGTATGGCTACACCTTC. It codes for CASSVGTGVYGYTF.

This clone was counted a few times. The rearrangement links TRBV6-6 to TRBJ1-5; 9 bases line up with TRBD1. Germline trimming cut 5 bases from V and 4 bases from J; bases unmatched to any gene: 9. Germline CDR1 and CDR2: MNHNY and SVGAGI (reference sequence). The length of the CDR3 is 16 residues. The CDR3 loop is CASSATTQGANQPQHF. The CDR3 nucleotides are TGTGCCAGCAGTGCAACCACACAGGGGGCTAATCAGCCCCAGCATTTT.

The CDR3 spells CASSLVAGPSSPLHF. The CDR3 nucleotides are TGTGCCAGCAGCTTGGTCGCAGGCCCGTCTTCACCCCTCCACTTT. This chain links TRBV5-6 with TRBJ1-6, with D unresolved. CDR1 SGHDT and CDR2 YYEEEE come from the germline V gene. V was clipped by 0 bases and J by 9 bases, with 13 bases between them. The CDR3 is 15 amino acids.

This clone was seen only a few times. The chain links TRBV5-6 to TRBJ1-5; D may be TRBD1 (5 bases). The CDR3 loop spans 15 amino acids. The V end was cut by 3 bases, the J end by 2 bases, with 12 bases between. Germline CDR1 reads SGHDT; CDR2 reads YYEEEE. Written as DNA, the CDR3 is TGTGCCAGCAGCTCCCGACTGACAGGCAATCAGCCCCAGCATTTT. Translation gives CASSSRLTGNQPQHF. Combining the CDR3 with reference TRBV5-6 and TRBJ1-5 gives the whole variable domain DAGVTQSPTHLIKTRGQQVTLRCSPKSGHDTVSWYQQALGQGPQFIFQYYEEEERQRGNFPDRFSGHQFPNYSSELNVNALLLGDSALYLCASSSRLTGNQPQHFGDGTRLSIL.

This clone has more than one count but fewer than ten. The chain couples TRBV9 to TRBJ2-5, with 9 bases fitting TRBD2. The germline V gene has CDR1 SGDLS and CDR2 YYNGEE. This CDR3 has 15 residues. V was pared by 3 bases and J by 5 bases, with 8 bases of the junction left unmatched. This chain's CDR3 is CASSAPGGGAETQYF. DNA for the CDR3: TGTGCCAGCAGCGCCCCAGGCGGGGGGGCGGAGACCCAGTACTTC.

Comments on this clone: The same CDR3 also results from other DNA sequences found in this sample. This chain links TRBV27 with TRBJ2-5; D possibly corresponds to TRBD2 (5 bases). CDR1 and CDR2 (germline): MNHEY, SMNVEV (reference sequence). The CDR3 runs 14 residues. Trimming cost V 6 bases and J 2 bases, with 13 bases left between them. The DNA of the CDR3 is TGTGCCAGCAGCAGCGGCGCTCGGCAAGAGACCCAGTACTTC. This gives the protein CASSSGARQETQYF.

This sequence joins TRBV6-1 and TRBJ2-3; D perhaps matches TRBD2 (6 bases). Germline loops: CDR1 MNHNS, CDR2 SASEGT. This CDR3 spans 12 amino acids. Trimming pared 6 bases from V and 6 bases from J, leaving 10 bases between. The CDR3 DNA reads as TGTGCCAGCAGCCGGAGGGCGGATACGCAGTATTTT. It translates to CASSRRADTQYF.

The rearrangement uses TRBV28 and TRBJ2-7; D possibly corresponds to TRBD2 (5 bases). V was trimmed by 3 bases and J by 2 bases, leaving 8 bases between them. The CDR3 has 13 amino acids. Germline CDR1 MDHEN, CDR2 SYDVKM. Here the CDR3 DNA reads TGTGCCAGCAGTTTCAACGGGGCCTACGAGCAGTACTTC. This sequence encodes CASSFNGAYEQYF.

This clone was picked up a small number of times. This chain's CDR3 is CASSPQLAGALNEQFF. The CDR3 nucleotides read TGTGCCAGCAGCCCCCAACTAGCGGGAGCTCTCAATGAGCAGTTCTTC. The chain is built from TRBV5-4 and TRBJ2-1, with 11 nucleotides matching TRBD2. V lost 4 bases and J lost 6; bases outside the gene matches: 9. Germline V gene lookup returns CDR1 SGHNT and CDR2 YYREEE (reference sequence). The CDR3 consists of 16 residues.

The CDR3 nucleotides read TGTGCCAGCAGCCAACGAGAGGGTCATTACGAGCAGTACTTC. Translation: CASSQREGHYEQYF. The chain has TRBV4-2 and TRBJ2-7; perhaps TRBD2 as D (5 bases). The length of the CDR3 is 14 residues. Germline V CDR1 and CDR2: LGHNA, YNFKEQ. Between the trimmed V and J ends, which lost 2 bases and 4 bases, there was a span of 12 bases.

The gene calls are TRBV28 and TRBJ1-6; D not resolved. The length of the CDR3 is 12 residues. With 6 bases removed from V and 8 bases from J, the gap between germline ends came to 8 bases. Per germline, CDR1 MDHEN and CDR2 SYDVKM. CDR3 bases: TGTGCCAGCAGAAACGGGGATTCACCCCTCCACTTT. Translating it yields CASRNGDSPLHF.

The V call is TRBV20-1, the J call TRBJ2-5; possibly TRBD2 for D (5 bases). The CDR3 spans 11 residues. Germline values: CDR1 DFQATT, CDR2 SNEGSKA (reference sequence). This CDR3 reads CMGSYQETQYF. The CDR3 DNA sequence: TGCATGGGGAGCTACCAAGAGACCCAGTACTTC.

The chain is built from TRBV5-1 and TRBJ2-3; a possible D gene is TRBD1 (6 bases). Germline V gene sequence: CDR1 SGHRS, CDR2 YFSETQ. The germline V and J ends were trimmed by 2 bases and 1 base, with 17 bases remaining between them. CDR3 length: 17 residues. CDR3 protein: CASSFTITGTGTDTQYF. The CDR3 nucleotides are TGCGCCAGCAGCTTTACTATCACAGGGACCGGCACAGATACGCAGTATTTT.

This sequence joins TRBV2 and TRBJ2-5, with 7 bases lining up with TRBD2. The CDR3 covers 15 residues. CDR1 and CDR2 (germline): SNHLY, FYNNEI. V lost 0 bases to trimming and J lost 5 bases; unmatched junction nucleotides: 6. The CDR3 DNA sequence: TGTGCCAGCAGTGAAGCTAGCGGGTCTGGGGAGACCCAGTACTTC. Encoded protein: CASSEASGSGETQYF.

V and J are TRBV4-2 and TRBJ1-6; 9 bases agree with TRBD1. V lost 4 bases, J lost 10 bases, and 8 bases stayed unmatched. The CDR3 extends over 15 amino acids. The V gene's germline CDR1 is LGHNA and CDR2 YNFKEQ. Here the CDR3 reads CASSRGQGKGSPLHF. CDR3 bases: TGTGCCAGCAGCCGAGGACAGGGGAAGGGCTCACCCCTCCACTTT.

The chain carries TRBV5-6 and TRBJ2-6; D might be TRBD2 (6 bases). The germline V gene encodes CDR1 SGHDT and CDR2 YYEEEE. Trimming removed 0 bases from V and 0 bases from J, with 10 bases in between. The CDR3 sequence is 17 residues long. CDR3 sequence (DNA): TGTGCCAGCAGCTTGGCGGGGGTCCCCTCTGGGGCCAACGTCCTGACTTTC. The encoded protein is CASSLAGVPSGANVLTF. The complete variable domain, with remaining parts taken from reference TRBV5-6 and TRBJ2-6, reads DAGVTQSPTHLIKTRGQQVTLRCSPKSGHDTVSWYQQALGQGPQFIFQYYEEEERQRGNFPDRFSGHQFPNYSSELNVNALLLGDSALYLCASSLAGVPSGANVLTFGAGSRLTVL.

The sample holds a few counts of this clone. The genes are TRBV2 and TRBJ1-2, with D possibly matching TRBD1 (6 bases). The V gene lost 4 bases and the J gene lost 10 bases, with 13 bases spanning the gap. This CDR3 region has 12 residues. The V gene's germline CDR1 is SNHLY and CDR2 FYNNEI. The CDR3 nucleotides read TGTGCCAGCAGTGGGACAGCTAAGGACTACACCTTC. As protein: CASSGTAKDYTF.

This clone came up a few times. The chain joins TRBV9 to TRBJ2-7; perhaps TRBD1 as D (6 bases). The germline V and J ends were trimmed by 2 bases and 0 bases, with 9 bases remaining between them. The germline V gene has CDR1 SGDLS and CDR2 YYNGEE. This CDR3 is 14 amino acids long. The CDR3 spells CASSVDSSSYEQYF. In DNA form, the CDR3 reads TGTGCCAGCAGCGTGGACAGCAGCTCCTACGAGCAGTACTTC.